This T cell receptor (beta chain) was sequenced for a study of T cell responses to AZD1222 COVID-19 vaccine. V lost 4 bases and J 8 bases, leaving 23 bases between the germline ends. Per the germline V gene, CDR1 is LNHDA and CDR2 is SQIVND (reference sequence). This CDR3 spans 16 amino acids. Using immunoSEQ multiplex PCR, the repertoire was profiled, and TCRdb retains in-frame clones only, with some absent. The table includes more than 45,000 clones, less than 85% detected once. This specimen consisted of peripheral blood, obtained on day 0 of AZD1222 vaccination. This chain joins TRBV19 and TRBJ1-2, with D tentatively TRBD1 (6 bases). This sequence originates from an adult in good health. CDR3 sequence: CASSTQTGTSPGGYTF. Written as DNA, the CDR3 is TGTGCCAGTAGTACTCAGACAGGTACCTCACCCGGAGGCTACACCTTC.